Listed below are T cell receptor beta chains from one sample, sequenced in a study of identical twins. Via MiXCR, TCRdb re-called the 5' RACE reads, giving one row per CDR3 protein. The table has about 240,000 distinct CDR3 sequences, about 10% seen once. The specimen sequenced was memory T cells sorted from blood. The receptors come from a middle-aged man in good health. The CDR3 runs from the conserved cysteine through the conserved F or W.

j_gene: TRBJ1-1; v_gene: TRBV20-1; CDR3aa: CSAVPLFAEAFF
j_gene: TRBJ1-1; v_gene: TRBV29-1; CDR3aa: CSVGIGVNTEAFF
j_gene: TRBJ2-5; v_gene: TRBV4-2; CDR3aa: CASSQGNGGAETQYF
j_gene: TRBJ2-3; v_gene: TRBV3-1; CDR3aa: CASSQARGTDTQYF
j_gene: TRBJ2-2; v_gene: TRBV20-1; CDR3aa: CSADRDSGELFF
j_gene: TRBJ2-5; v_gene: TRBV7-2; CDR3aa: CASSGDSLFLYQETQYF
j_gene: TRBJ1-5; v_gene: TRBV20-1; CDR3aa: CSAPREDQPQHF
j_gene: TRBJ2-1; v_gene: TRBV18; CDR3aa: CASSPRGLAGGAGYEQFF
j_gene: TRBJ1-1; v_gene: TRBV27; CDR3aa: CASRETGLGNTEAFF
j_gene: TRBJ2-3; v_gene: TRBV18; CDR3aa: CASSPRVELSAQYF
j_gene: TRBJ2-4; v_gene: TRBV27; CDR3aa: CASPRGGLAKNIQYF
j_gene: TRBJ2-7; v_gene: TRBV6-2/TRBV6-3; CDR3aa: CASISGTASYEQYF
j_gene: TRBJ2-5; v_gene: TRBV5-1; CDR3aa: CASSLGPTGQQETQYF
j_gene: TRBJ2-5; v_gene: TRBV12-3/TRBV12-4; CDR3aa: CASSFRGDLTQYF
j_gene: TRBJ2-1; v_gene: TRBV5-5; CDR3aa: CASSPNRGQYNEQFF
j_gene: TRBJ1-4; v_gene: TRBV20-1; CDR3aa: CSASSGGGNEKLFF
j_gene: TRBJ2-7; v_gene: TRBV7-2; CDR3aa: CASTQLIGSYEQYF
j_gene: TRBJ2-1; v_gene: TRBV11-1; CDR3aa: CASSLVDRVYNEQFF
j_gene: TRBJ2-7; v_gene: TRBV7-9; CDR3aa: CASSLGLSGRDEQYF
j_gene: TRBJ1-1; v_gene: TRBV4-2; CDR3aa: CASSQFTLQGASTEAFF
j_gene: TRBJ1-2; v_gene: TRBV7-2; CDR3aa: CASSPGGGALYGYTF
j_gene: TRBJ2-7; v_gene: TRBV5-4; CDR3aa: CASSSQGQRAEQYF
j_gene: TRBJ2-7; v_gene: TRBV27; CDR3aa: CASSPQRTSGISYEQYF
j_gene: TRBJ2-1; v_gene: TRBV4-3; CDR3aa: CASSQDGIAGGGEQFF
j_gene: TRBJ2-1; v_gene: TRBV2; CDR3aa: CASKYDSGGGNEQFF
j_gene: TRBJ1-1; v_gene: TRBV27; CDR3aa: CASSPGQGFSTEAFF
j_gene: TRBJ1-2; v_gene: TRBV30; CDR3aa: CAWRGSGRIYGYTF
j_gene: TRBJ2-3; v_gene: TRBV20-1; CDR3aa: CSARSAPTDTQYF
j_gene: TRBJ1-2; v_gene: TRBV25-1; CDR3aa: CASSPDREFYGYTF